The rows below give T cell receptor beta chains drawn from one sample of a study of blood T cell repertoires in COVID-19. TCRdb keeps only in-frame clones here, not all; method: immunoSEQ multiplex PCR. There are about 400,000 clones in the sample; just under 90% occur only once, and approximately 9.3% lies in the top ten. Sequenced material: PBMCs or T cells enriched from blood (not recorded which). The receptors were gathered from a woman in her 50s who had recovered from COVID-19. CDR3s include the opening cysteine and the closing phenylalanine or tryptophan. The order of the fields is V gene, clone size, CDR3 length, D gene, J gene, CDR3 DNA, CDR3 protein. The D gene is left open where the match is weak. Clone size appears in some rows only: once, few, many, or a class for an expanded clone.

TRBV27	-	13	-	TRBJ2-7	TGTGCCAGCAGCCCTGGGAGCAGCTACGAGCAGTACTTC	CASSPGSSYEQYF
TRBV7-2	-	17	TRBD2	TRBJ2-1	TGTGCCAGCAGCCCACCAGGAGCGGGGGCCTACTACAATGAGCAGTTCTTC	CASSPPGAGAYYNEQFF
TRBV29-1	-	14	-	TRBJ2-5	TGCAGCGCTCACGAGGGACGGAGGGACAGGACCCAGTACTTC	CSAHEGRRDRTQYF
TRBV6-4	once	16	-	TRBJ2-3	TGTGCCAGCAGTGACCACGCTCTAGCGAGCCCTACAACGCAGTATTTT	CASSDHALASPTTQYF
TRBV10-1	once	17	-	TRBJ1-6	TGCGCCAGCCAGAAGTCAGGGCGCCCTTTAAGAAATTCACCCCTCCACTTT	CASQKSGRPLRNSPLHF
TRBV9	once	14	-	TRBJ2-5	TGTGCCAGCAGCGTCGGGACAAAACAAGAGACCCAGTACTTC	CASSVGTKQETQYF
TRBV2	-	11	-	TRBJ1-3	TGTGCCAGCAGCTCGAGAGTGACCATATATTTT	CASSSRVTIYF
TRBV7-2	-	18	TRBD2	TRBJ2-5	TGTGCCAGCAGCTTAGTGGGGTCTAGCGGGGGCCGAAAAGAGACCCAGTACTTC	CASSLVGSSGGRKETQYF
TRBV3-1/TRBV3-2	-	15	TRBD1	TRBJ1-2	TGTGCCAGCAGCCAAGATTGGACAGGGGGCTATGGCTACACCTTC	CASSQDWTGGYGYTF
TRBV7-9	once	14	TRBD1	TRBJ1-2	TGTGCCAGCAGCTTCCCACAGGGGGCCGGTGGCTACACCTTC	CASSFPQGAGGYTF
TRBV7-2	-	14	-	TRBJ2-1	TGTGCCAGCAGCTTGGGGCCCCAGTTATATGAGCAGTTCTTC	CASSLGPQLYEQFF
TRBV3-1/TRBV3-2	-	18	-	TRBJ2-7	TGTGCCAGCAGCCACCCCCTCCTCCCGGCGGTCCCATCCTACGAGCAGTACTTC	CASSHPLLPAVPSYEQYF
TRBV18	-	14	-	TRBJ1-2	TGTGCCAGCTCACTTGACAGAGGAAACTATGGCTACACCTTC	CASSLDRGNYGYTF
TRBV7-2	-	14	-	TRBJ1-2	TGTGCCAGCAGCTTCCAAACAGGGAACTATGGCTACACCTTC	CASSFQTGNYGYTF
TRBV5-1	-	15	-	TRBJ1-3	TGCGCCAGCAGCTTGGGGTCAGTCACTGGAAACACCATATATTTT	CASSLGSVTGNTIYF
TRBV5-1	-	18	TRBD2	TRBJ2-1	TGCGCCAGCAGAGCGGCGACTAGCGGTCCCAGCTCCTACAATGAGCAGTTCTTC	CASRAATSGPSSYNEQFF
TRBV10-3	-	17	TRBD2	TRBJ2-1	TGTGCCATCAGTGAGTCCCGACTGCGGGGGGGCAAAAATGAGCAGTTCTTC	CAISESRLRGGKNEQFF
TRBV30	-	12	-	TRBJ2-1	TGTGCCTGGCTGGAGGGCGGCCATGAGCAGTTCTTC	CAWLEGGHEQFF
TRBV11-2	-	11	-	TRBJ1-1	TGTGCCAGCAGCCCCGGCACTGAAGCTTTCTTT	CASSPGTEAFF
TRBV11-1	-	15	TRBD1	TRBJ2-7	TGTGCCAGCAGCCCACGGGACAGGTCATCCTACGAGCAGTACTTC	CASSPRDRSSYEQYF
TRBV24-1	-	14	TRBD1	TRBJ1-2	TGTGCCACCAGTGATCGGGACAGGGGCTATGGCTACACCTTC	CATSDRDRGYGYTF
TRBV10-3	-	14	-	TRBJ1-3	TGTGCCATCAGTGTCGACAGGTCCGGAAACACCATATATTTT	CAISVDRSGNTIYF
TRBV28	once	16	-	TRBJ1-5	TGTGCCAGCAGCCCAGCGCGGGGATTAAGCAATCAGCCCCAGCATTTT	CASSPARGLSNQPQHF
TRBV30	-	13	-	TRBJ2-3	TGTGCCTGGGTCCCCAGTAGCACAGATACGCAGTATTTT	CAWVPSSTDTQYF
TRBV3-1/TRBV3-2	-	14	TRBD1	TRBJ1-1	TGTGCCAGCAGCCAAGCCAGGGGGTTGGCTGAAGCTTTCTTT	CASSQARGLAEAFF
TRBV7-6	-	13	-	TRBJ1-1	TGTGCCACCCGTCTGAGGGTAGACACTGAAGCTTTCTTT	CATRLRVDTEAFF
TRBV6-5	-	14	-	TRBJ1-1	TGTGCCAGCAGCGATACAGGGCTGAACACTGAAGCTTTCTTT	CASSDTGLNTEAFF
TRBV7-2	few	12	-	TRBJ1-3	TGTGCCAGCAGACTAGACGAAAACACCATATATTTT	CASRLDENTIYF
TRBV19	-	13	TRBD1	TRBJ1-5	TGTGCCAGTACCCACGCAGGGGGTAGGACCCAGCATTTT	CASTHAGGRTQHF
TRBV3-1/TRBV3-2	-	16	-	TRBJ2-5	TGTGCCAGCAGCCAAGGAGGCAGGGAGGATAGGGAGACCCAGTACTTC	CASSQGGREDRETQYF
TRBV5-6	-	15	TRBD1	TRBJ2-5	TGTGCCAGCAGCTTCCCCGGGACAGGGCCAGAGACCCAGTACTTC	CASSFPGTGPETQYF
TRBV2	-	19	TRBD1	TRBJ2-3	TGTGCCAGCAGTGGTTATCCTAGGACAGGGGATCGGGGCACAGATACGCAGTATTTT	CASSGYPRTGDRGTDTQYF
TRBV6-1	-	17	-	TRBJ2-7	TGTGCCAGCAGTGATTCAACAAAAAGGGGTGTAGCCGACGAGCAGTACTTC	CASSDSTKRGVADEQYF
TRBV5-1	-	17	-	TRBJ2-2	TGCGCCAGCAGCCCGAATGGGGGGGCAAAGGACACCGGGGAGCTGTTTTTT	CASSPNGGAKDTGELFF
TRBV19	-	17	TRBD1	TRBJ2-7	TGTGCCAGTAGTGCCCGCTTGGGACAGGGGAGAGAGAACGAGCAGTACTTC	CASSARLGQGRENEQYF
TRBV24-1	-	17	TRBD2	TRBJ2-3	TGTGCCACCAGTGATTTCAGGACTAGCGGGGGTTTAGATACGCAGTATTTT	CATSDFRTSGGLDTQYF
TRBV11-2	-	18	TRBD2	TRBJ2-3	TGTGCCAGCAGCTCCATAGCGGGGGGGCCTAAGGGCACAGATACGCAGTATTTT	CASSSIAGGPKGTDTQYF
TRBV7-9	once	15	TRBD1	TRBJ1-6	TGTGCCAGCAGCTTATCGGGACAGGGGACTTCACCCCTCCACTTT	CASSLSGQGTSPLHF
TRBV10-3	once	13	TRBD2	TRBJ2-4	TGTGCCGTTAGCGGGGGGTTAGGAAACATTCAGTACTTC	CAVSGGLGNIQYF
TRBV6-5	-	13	-	TRBJ1-2	TGTGCCAGCAGGTCCCCAGGATACTATGGCTACACCTTC	CASRSPGYYGYTF
TRBV4-1	once	14	TRBD1	TRBJ1-4	TGCGCCAGCTCCTCCGGGACAGTCGATGAAAAACTGTTTTTT	CASSSGTVDEKLFF
TRBV7-9	-	14	TRBD1	TRBJ1-5	TGTGCCAGCAGCGAAACAGGGGGGGGTCAGCCCCAGCATTTT	CASSETGGGQPQHF
TRBV11-2	-	16	TRBD1	TRBJ1-1	TGTGCCAGCAGCTTAGGGACAGGGAACACGAACACTGAAGCTTTCTTT	CASSLGTGNTNTEAFF
TRBV2	once	13	-	TRBJ1-4	TGTGCCAGCATCGCCGGGATGTGGGAAAAACTGTTTTTT	CASIAGMWEKLFF
TRBV28	-	14	-	TRBJ1-5	TGTGCCAGCAGTCTGGACAGATCCAATCAGCCCCAGCATTTT	CASSLDRSNQPQHF
TRBV7-2	-	14	-	TRBJ1-5	TGTGCCAGCAGACCAGGGTCTAGCAATCAGCCCCAGCATTTT	CASRPGSSNQPQHF
TRBV23-1	-	12	-	TRBJ1-1	TGCGCCAGCAGTCCCGGGGACACTGAAGCTTTCTTT	CASSPGDTEAFF
TRBV30	-	14	TRBD1	TRBJ1-6	TGTGCCTGGAGCGGACAGGGGAATAATTCACCCCTCCACTTT	CAWSGQGNNSPLHF
TRBV5-8	-	13	-	TRBJ1-1	TGTGCCAGCAGCGGGGCTCTGAACACTGAAGCTTTCTTT	CASSGALNTEAFF
TRBV19	-	18	TRBD1	TRBJ1-2	TGTGCCAGTACCTATCAGCCGACAGGGGGCGCCCAGCTCTATGGCTACACCTTC	CASTYQPTGGAQLYGYTF
TRBV5-1	few	13	-	TRBJ2-7	TGCGCCAGCAGCCCCCCGGACAGCTACGAGCAGTACTTC	CASSPPDSYEQYF
TRBV7-2	-	16	TRBD2	TRBJ2-2	TGTGCCAGCAGCCAACGTAGCGGGGGGAACACCGGGGAGCTGTTTTTT	CASSQRSGGNTGELFF
TRBV28	-	13	-	TRBJ2-3	TGTGCCAGCAGCCGGGGCGGGGCAGATACGCAGTATTTT	CASSRGGADTQYF